This is a list of T cell receptor beta chains from one sample in a study of vaccination effects on CD4 cells after COVID-19. Some clones are missing from TCRdb's copy, which holds only in-frame ones; the method was immunoSEQ multiplex PCR. The sample carries about 73,000 clones, roughly 74% recorded once. The antigens of these receptors remain unknown. Here the sequenced sample was CD4+ T cells from PBMCs cultured with HCoV-NL63 spike peptides, taken before COVID-19 vaccination. These TCRs come from a human donor who received a COVID-19 vaccine. The CDR3 runs from the conserved cysteine through the conserved F or W. Fields, in order: clone size, D gene, V gene, J gene, CDR3 DNA, CDR3 protein. D genes are given only for firm matches. Clone size, where shown, is once, few, many, or a class for clones that have expanded.

>-|-|TRBV6-4|TRBJ2-2
TGTGCCAGCCGCCCCCAGCATCAGGGCGGCACCGGGGAGCTGTTTTTT
CASRPQHQGGTGELFF
>-|TRBD2|TRBV11-3|TRBJ2-1
TGTGCCAGCAGCGCCAAGACTAGCGGGGGAGGTGAGCAGTTCTTC
CASSAKTSGGGEQFF
>-|-|TRBV5-1|TRBJ2-2
TGCGCCAGCAGAACTGGAACCTCGAACACCGGGGAGCTGTTTTTT
CASRTGTSNTGELFF
>medium-sized|TRBD2|TRBV4-1|TRBJ2-5
TGCGCCAGCAGCCGGGCTAGCGGGGGGGCCCAAGAGACCCAGTACTTC
CASSRASGGAQETQYF
>-|-|TRBV2|TRBJ1-2
TGTGCCAGCAGTCCGGGGGGGATCTATGGCTACACCTTC
CASSPGGIYGYTF
>once|TRBD1|TRBV11-2|TRBJ1-6
TGTGCCAGCAGCGCCACAGGGGAAACGCCACCCCTCCACTTT
CASSATGETPPLHF
>-|-|TRBV3-1/TRBV3-2|TRBJ1-6
TGTGCCAGCAGCCGAGGACAGACGCTTTATAATTCACCCCTCCACTTT
CASSRGQTLYNSPLHF
>-|-|TRBV6-6|TRBJ1-5
TGTGCCAGCAGAAAGGTGCAGAATAGCAATCAGCCCCAGCATTTT
CASRKVQNSNQPQHF
>-|-|TRBV29-1|TRBJ2-4
TGCAGCGTTGAGGGAGGTCAGCTAGCCAAAAACATTCAGTACTTC
CSVEGGQLAKNIQYF
>few|-|TRBV2|TRBJ2-1
TGTGCCAGCAATTTAGGGGGAGGTGAGCAGTTCTTC
CASNLGGGEQFF
>-|-|TRBV6-2/TRBV6-3|TRBJ2-2
TGTGCCAGCAGTAGAACCCGGGGCACAAAGACGGGCGGGGAGCTGTTTTTT
CASSRTRGTKTGGELFF
>-|-|TRBV7-2|TRBJ1-3
TGTGCCAGCAGCTTACGGATGGAGAATCAGGGCAAGGGCGGAAACACCATATATTTT
CASSLRMENQGKGGNTIYF
>few|-|TRBV20-1|TRBJ1-6
TGCAGTGCTAGTGCCCCCAATTCACCCCTCCACTTT
CSASAPNSPLHF
>-|-|TRBV5-4|TRBJ1-1
TGTGCCAGCAGCTTAGACCGGAGGGGGAACACTGAAGCTTTCTTT
CASSLDRRGNTEAFF
>-|-|TRBV19|TRBJ1-6
TGTGCCAGTAGTACAGGGGCCGGCCTTAATTCACCCCTCCACTTT
CASSTGAGLNSPLHF
>-|-|TRBV18|TRBJ2-2
TGTGCCAGCTCACCAGGGGGGAACACCGGGGAGCTGTTTTTT
CASSPGGNTGELFF
>few|-|TRBV3-1/TRBV3-2|TRBJ2-2
TGTGCCAGCAGCCCATCAGGGATCGGGGAGCTGTTTTTT
CASSPSGIGELFF
>-|-|TRBV29-1|TRBJ2-5
TGCAGCGTTGGTTTTGTGGGGGAGACCCAGTACTTC
CSVGFVGETQYF
>-|TRBD2|TRBV24-1|TRBJ2-3
TGTGCCACCAGTCCGACTAGCGGGGCCCCAACTGGTACGCAGTATTTT
CATSPTSGAPTGTQYF
>-|-|TRBV7-2|TRBJ2-3
TGTGCCAGCAGTTTAAACCCACAGAGGGATACGCAGTATTTT
CASSLNPQRDTQYF
>-|-|TRBV19|TRBJ1-2
TGTGCCAGTACGACGGACCAGGGGAACCCTAACTATGGCTACACCTTC
CASTTDQGNPNYGYTF
>-|TRBD2|TRBV6-5|TRBJ2-5
TGTGCCAGCAGGGGTAGCGGGGCGCTACAAGAGACCCAGTACTTC
CASRGSGALQETQYF
>-|-|TRBV7-8|TRBJ1-4
TGTGCCAGCAGCTCCGTGGGGGGTAGAGAAAAACTGTTTTTT
CASSSVGGREKLFF
>-|-|TRBV6-1|TRBJ2-3
TGTGCCAGCAGTGAAGAGGGCAGCTTTAGCACAGATACGCAGTATTTT
CASSEEGSFSTDTQYF
>-|-|TRBV7-3|TRBJ2-1
TGTGCCAGCAGCTTAAACGGGGGCTCCTACAATGAGCAGTTCTTC
CASSLNGGSYNEQFF
>-|-|TRBV6-5|TRBJ2-2
TGTGCCAGCAGTTACTCGAGTCTAGCCGCCGGGGAGCTGTTTTTT
CASSYSSLAAGELFF
>-|-|TRBV6-6|TRBJ1-1
TGTGCCAGCAGTTACTTAAAGACGACAGAAGCTTTCTTT
CASSYLKTTEAFF
>-|-|TRBV6-2/TRBV6-3|TRBJ2-5
TGTGCCAGCAGTTACTACGCGGTCGGGCAGGAGACCCAGTACTTC
CASSYYAVGQETQYF
>-|-|TRBV19|TRBJ1-1
TGTGCCAGTAGTCCGACAGGACCCCTGAACACTGAAGCTTTCTTT
CASSPTGPLNTEAFF
>-|-|TRBV3-1/TRBV3-2|TRBJ2-2
TGTGCCAGCAGCCCACGGGACACCCGAACCGGGGAGCTGTTTTTT
CASSPRDTRTGELFF
>few|-|TRBV7-3|TRBJ2-1
TGTGCCAGCAGCTCAACATCGGGGGCGCCGATCAATGAGCAGTTCTTC
CASSSTSGAPINEQFF
>-|TRBD1|TRBV19|TRBJ1-5
TGTGCCAGCTCCTTACAGGGGGACAATCAGCCCCAGCATTTT
CASSLQGDNQPQHF
>-|-|TRBV5-1|TRBJ1-3
TGCGCCAGCAGCTTTCATGTGGGACCTGGAAACACCATATATTTT
CASSFHVGPGNTIYF
>-|TRBD2|TRBV6-6|TRBJ2-1
TGTGCCAGCAGTCCGGGGGGGGGCTCCTACAATGAGCAGTTCTTC
CASSPGGGSYNEQFF
>-|TRBD1|TRBV28|TRBJ1-5
TGTGCCAGCAGTTTATCGACAGGGACATGGGGGAATCAGCCCCAGCATTTT
CASSLSTGTWGNQPQHF
>once|-|TRBV19|TRBJ2-3
TGTGCCAGTAGTATTGGGCTAGCAGATACGCAGTATTTT
CASSIGLADTQYF
>once|-|TRBV5-1|TRBJ1-2
TGCGCCAGCAGCTTGGAGGAACGGGGGGCCTACTATGGCTACACCTTC
CASSLEERGAYYGYTF
>-|-|TRBV30|TRBJ1-2
TGTGCCTGGAGTTTCCGGACCGCGAGCGGGTTTGGCGATGGCTACACCTTC
CAWSFRTASGFGDGYTF
>-|TRBD2|TRBV6-2/TRBV6-3|TRBJ2-1
TGTGCCAGCAGTTACTCGGCGCGGGGGATCTACAATGAGCAGTTCTTC
CASSYSARGIYNEQFF
>-|TRBD1|TRBV7-2|TRBJ1-4
TGTGCCAGCAGCTTAGGGTACAGGGGTCCTGGTGAAAAACTGTTTTTT
CASSLGYRGPGEKLFF
>few|-|TRBV5-1|TRBJ2-5
TGCGCCAGCAGCGGCTCCTGGAGTGGGGAGACCCAGTACTTC
CASSGSWSGETQYF
>once|-|TRBV23-1|TRBJ1-1
TGCGCCAGCAGCCGGGGGACTCTTGAAGCTTTCTTT
CASSRGTLEAFF
>-|TRBD2|TRBV5-1|TRBJ2-3
TGCGCCAGCAGCCCCGGACTAAGCGGGGTGTCAGATACGCAGTATTTT
CASSPGLSGVSDTQYF
>-|-|TRBV5-4|TRBJ2-5
TGTGCCAGCAGCTTCCAGGGTGGGGAGACCCAGTACTTC
CASSFQGGETQYF
>-|-|TRBV3-1/TRBV3-2|TRBJ1-3
TGTGCCAGCAGCCCCGTTAACACGGGTTCGGGAAACACCATATATTTT
CASSPVNTGSGNTIYF
>once|-|TRBV3-1/TRBV3-2|TRBJ1-1
TGTGCCAGCAGCCAAGATAGGTTCGAAGCTTTCTTT
CASSQDRFEAFF
>-|-|TRBV6-5|TRBJ1-4
TGTGCCAGCAGTTATTCGGGGGAAAAACTGTTTTTT
CASSYSGEKLFF
>-|-|TRBV5-1|TRBJ1-2
TGCGCCAGCGGGATCAATTCTAACTATGGCTACACCTTC
CASGINSNYGYTF
>few|-|TRBV6-6|TRBJ2-1
TGTGCCAGCAGTTACGGTACAGGTACCACCTACAATGAGCAGTTCTTC
CASSYGTGTTYNEQFF
>-|-|TRBV24-1|TRBJ2-2
TGTGCCACCCAAGCTACGATCGACACCGGGGAGCTGTTTTTT
CATQATIDTGELFF
>few|-|TRBV6-5|TRBJ2-3
TGTGCCAGCAGTCCTAGTACGAATTCAGATACGCAGTATTTT
CASSPSTNSDTQYF
>-|TRBD1|TRBV6-2/TRBV6-3|TRBJ2-4
TGTGCCAGCAGTCCAAGGGGGCTAGCTCAAACAAACATTCAGTACTTC
CASSPRGLAQTNIQYF
>-|TRBD2|TRBV10-3|TRBJ2-5
TGTGCCATCAGAGGGACTAGCTATTTAGAGACCCAGTACTTC
CAIRGTSYLETQYF
>-|-|TRBV6-5|TRBJ2-3
TGTGCCAGCAGCAAGCGGGTCCCTAGCACAGATACGCAGTATTTT
CASSKRVPSTDTQYF
>-|TRBD2|TRBV7-7|TRBJ2-5
TGTGCCAGCAGCCGAAGCGGGGGAAAAGAGACCCAGTACTTC
CASSRSGGKETQYF
>-|-|TRBV9|TRBJ2-1
TGTGCCAGCAGCGCTTCAGCTAGCTCCTACAATGAGCAGTTCTTC
CASSASASSYNEQFF
>-|-|TRBV12-3/TRBV12-4|TRBJ2-3
TGTGCCAGCAGGATAGACCACACAGATACGCAGTATTTT
CASRIDHTDTQYF
>-|TRBD1|TRBV5-8|TRBJ2-3
TGTGCCAGCAGAAACCCCAGACAGGGGCGAAGCACAGATACGCAGTATTTT
CASRNPRQGRSTDTQYF
>-|TRBD1|TRBV6-6|TRBJ1-5
TGTGCCAGCAGAACTCCAGGGGGGCCCCAGCATTTT
CASRTPGGPQHF
>-|-|TRBV27|TRBJ1-4
TGTGCCAGCGGGGACCGGGACCCAACCCGGACTAATGAAAAACTGTTTTTT
CASGDRDPTRTNEKLFF